The subject of this entry is one TCR beta chain. The clone's antigen remains unknown. Qualities for individual bases were not recorded, and no much larger clone is one base off. Patients with autoimmune disease history or receiving systemic immunosuppression were excluded from the trial. Peripheral blood for TCR sequencing was collected from all dose cohorts at baseline, on cycle 4 day 1, and on cycle 7 day 1. The samples were drawn from a first-in-human, open-label, multicenter phase I dose-escalation trial of ivuxolimab. The trial enrolled adults with locally advanced or metastatic head and neck squamous cell, hepatocellular, melanoma or renal cell carcinoma. Before TCR sequencing, CD4+ T cells and CD8+ T cells from peripheral blood were sorted into separate populations. The data are from a study of OX40 agonist ivuxolimab in advanced cancers. With respect to the entire study: Ivuxolimab was a fully human IgG2 agonistic monoclonal antibody targeting the costimulatory receptor OX40 (CD134). Intravenous ivuxolimab was administered to patients every 2 weeks at six dose levels: 0.01, 0.1, 0.3, 1.5, 3 and 10 mg/kg. In the dose-escalation cohort, around four fifths of patients were male, and the mean age was 60 years with a range of roughly 20 to 80. Of the 50 or so patients in dose escalation, about 20 had hepatocellular carcinoma, around 15 had melanoma, 9 had renal cell carcinoma and 9 had head and neck cancer. The paper describes the monotherapy dose-escalation part (N = 52 patients) of the phase I trial of ivuxolimab. Partial responses occurred in three dose-escalation patients: two with cutaneous melanoma and one with hepatocellular carcinoma. Patients were allowed to have had prior anti-PD-1, anti-PD-L1 or anti-CTLA-4 therapy, and more than 30% of the dose-escalation patients had previously received checkpoint inhibitors. Peripheral TCRbeta sequencing aimed to test whether ivuxolimab altered TCR sequence diversity and caused clonal T-cell expansion.

The paper's findings and limits, for the study overall: After ivuxolimab, CD8+ T cells had more expanded clones than CD4+ T cells on average. Low levels of normalized T-cell clonal expansion were also seen in some patients who did not respond. In partial responders in the 0.1-3.0 mg/kg groups, normalized peripheral clonal expansion was found to be among the lowest, especially among CD8+ T cells. Which antigens the clonally expanded peripheral T cells were specific for was not determined. At doses from 0.1 to 3.0 mg/kg, clonal expansion was seen in both CD4+ and CD8+ blood T cells between baseline and week 6.

For sequencing of the TCRbeta CDR3 region, genomic DNA was extracted from the sorted cells. TCRbeta CDR3 regions were sequenced using the immunoSEQ Assay. TCRdb took over this immuneACCESS table, retaining in-frame rearrangements with V and J assigned. Such tables are incomplete; in checked studies, under half of the missing clones stem from an unresolved V gene, and the remainder is unexplained. The sample table shows tens of thousands of clones, and about 85% are seen once. The ten most abundant clones make up less than 25% of the sample. The germline V gene (reference sequence) sets CDR1 to MNHEY and CDR2 to SMNVEV. V was cut back by 1 base and J by 3 bases, leaving a gap of 10 bases between them. The CDR3, from cysteine to phenylalanine, totals 14 residues. Only the CDR3 portion is preserved as DNA: 42 bases, with reading frame beginning at the first base.

Here the chain combines TRBV27 and TRBJ2-7; the D gene is perhaps TRBD1, from 5 matching bases. Specimen: CD4+ or CD8+ T cells sorted from blood, collected in a trial of the OX40 agonist ivuxolimab. The origin of this receptor is an adult with an advanced solid tumor such as melanoma, head and neck, liver or kidney cancer. Here the CDR3 is given as CASSLYRTNYEQYF. The DNA reads TGTGCCAGCAGTTTATATCGGACAAACTACGAGCAGTACTTC.